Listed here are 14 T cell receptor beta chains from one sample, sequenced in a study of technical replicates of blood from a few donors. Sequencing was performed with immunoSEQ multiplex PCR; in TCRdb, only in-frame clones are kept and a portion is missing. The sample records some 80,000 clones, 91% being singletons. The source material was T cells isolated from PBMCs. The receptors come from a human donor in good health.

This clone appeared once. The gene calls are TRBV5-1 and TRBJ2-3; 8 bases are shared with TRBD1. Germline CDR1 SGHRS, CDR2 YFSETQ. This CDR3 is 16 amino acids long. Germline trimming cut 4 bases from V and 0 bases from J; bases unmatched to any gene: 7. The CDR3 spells CASSGGQAPSTDTQYF. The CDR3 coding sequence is TGCGCCAGCAGCGGGGGACAGGCCCCTAGCACAGATACGCAGTATTTT.

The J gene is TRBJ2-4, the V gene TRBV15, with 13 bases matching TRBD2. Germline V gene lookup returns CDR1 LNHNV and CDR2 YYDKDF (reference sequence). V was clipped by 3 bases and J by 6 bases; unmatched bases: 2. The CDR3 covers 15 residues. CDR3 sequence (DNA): TGTGCCACCAGCAGGGGACTAGCGGGACGAAACATTCAGTACTTC. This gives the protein CATSRGLAGRNIQYF.

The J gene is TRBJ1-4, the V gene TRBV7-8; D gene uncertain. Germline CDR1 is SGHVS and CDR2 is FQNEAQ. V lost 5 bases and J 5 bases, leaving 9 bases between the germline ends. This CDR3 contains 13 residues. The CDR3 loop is CASSPGGNEKLFF. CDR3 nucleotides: TGTGCCAGCAGCCCCGGCGGGAATGAAAAACTGTTTTTT.

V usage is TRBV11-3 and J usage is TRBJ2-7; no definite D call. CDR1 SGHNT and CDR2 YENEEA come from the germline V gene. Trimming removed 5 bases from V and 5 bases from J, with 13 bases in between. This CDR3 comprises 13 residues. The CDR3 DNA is TGTGCCAGCAGCGCTCAGCGTGGTCACGAGCAGTACTTC. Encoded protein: CASSAQRGHEQYF.

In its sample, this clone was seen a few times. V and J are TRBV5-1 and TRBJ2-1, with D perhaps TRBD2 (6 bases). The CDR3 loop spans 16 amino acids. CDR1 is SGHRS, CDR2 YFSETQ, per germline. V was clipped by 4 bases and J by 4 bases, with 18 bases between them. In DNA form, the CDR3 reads TGCGCCAGCAGCGAATCGCGAGGCGGGATTTACAATGAGCAGTTCTTC. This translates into CASSESRGGIYNEQFF. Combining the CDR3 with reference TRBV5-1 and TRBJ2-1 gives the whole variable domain KAGVTQTPRYLIKTRGQQVTLSCSPISGHRSVSWYQQTPGQGLQFLFEYFSETQRNKGNFPGRFSGRQFSNSRSEMNVSTLELGDSALYLCASSESRGGIYNEQFFGPGTRLTVL.

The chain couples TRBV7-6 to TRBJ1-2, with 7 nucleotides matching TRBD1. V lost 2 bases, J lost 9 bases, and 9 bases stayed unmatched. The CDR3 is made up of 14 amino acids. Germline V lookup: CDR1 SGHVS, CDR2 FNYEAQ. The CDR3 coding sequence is TGTGCCAGCAGCTTAATGACAGGGCCATCGAGCTACACCTTC. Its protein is CASSLMTGPSSYTF.

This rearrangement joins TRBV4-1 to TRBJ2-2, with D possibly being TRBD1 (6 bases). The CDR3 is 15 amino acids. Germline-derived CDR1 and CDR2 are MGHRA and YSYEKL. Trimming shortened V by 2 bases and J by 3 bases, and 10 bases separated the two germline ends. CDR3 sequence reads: CASSQPGQYTGELFF. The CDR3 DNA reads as TGCGCCAGCAGCCAACCCGGACAGTACACCGGGGAGCTGTTTTTT.

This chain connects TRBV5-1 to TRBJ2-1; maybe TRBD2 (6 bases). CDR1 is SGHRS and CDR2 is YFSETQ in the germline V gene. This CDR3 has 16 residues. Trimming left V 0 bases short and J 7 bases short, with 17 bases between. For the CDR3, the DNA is TGCGCCAGCAGCTTGGTGGGGCACGGGGGTAGGAATGAGCAGTTCTTC. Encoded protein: CASSLVGHGGRNEQFF.

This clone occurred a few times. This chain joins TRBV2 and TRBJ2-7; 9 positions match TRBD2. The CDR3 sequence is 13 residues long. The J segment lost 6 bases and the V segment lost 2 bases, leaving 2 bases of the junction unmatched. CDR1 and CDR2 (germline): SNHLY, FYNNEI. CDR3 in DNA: TGTGCCAGCAGTGAACCAGCGGGGGGCGAGCAGTACTTC. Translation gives CASSEPAGGEQYF.

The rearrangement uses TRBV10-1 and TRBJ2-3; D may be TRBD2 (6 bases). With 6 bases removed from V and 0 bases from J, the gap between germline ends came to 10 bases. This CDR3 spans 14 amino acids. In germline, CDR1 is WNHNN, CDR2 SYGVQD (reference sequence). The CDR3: CASSPGTSTDTQYF. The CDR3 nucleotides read TGCGCCAGCAGCCCCGGGACTAGCACAGATACGCAGTATTTT.

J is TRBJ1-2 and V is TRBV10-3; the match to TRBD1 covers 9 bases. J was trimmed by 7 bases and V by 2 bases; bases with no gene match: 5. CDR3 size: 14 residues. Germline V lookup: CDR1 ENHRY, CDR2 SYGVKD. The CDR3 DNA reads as TGTGCCATCAGTGAGGAACAGGGGGCGCTTGGCTACACCTTC. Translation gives CAISEEQGALGYTF.

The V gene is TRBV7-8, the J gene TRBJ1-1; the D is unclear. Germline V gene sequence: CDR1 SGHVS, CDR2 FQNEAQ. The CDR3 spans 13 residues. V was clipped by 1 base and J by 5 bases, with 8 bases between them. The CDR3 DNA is TGTGCCAGCAGCTTAGGGAGGGAGACTGAAGCTTTCTTT. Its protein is CASSLGRETEAFF.

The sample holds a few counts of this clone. The CDR3 DNA follows: TGTGCCAGCAGCGTAGCAGGGTCTACTGAAGCTTTCTTT. Translation gives CASSVAGSTEAFF. V and J are TRBV9 and TRBJ1-1; possibly TRBD1 for D (5 bases). V was shortened by 0 bases and J by 5 bases, with 8 bases between the two germline ends. The length of the CDR3 is 13 residues. In germline, CDR1 is SGDLS, CDR2 YYNGEE.

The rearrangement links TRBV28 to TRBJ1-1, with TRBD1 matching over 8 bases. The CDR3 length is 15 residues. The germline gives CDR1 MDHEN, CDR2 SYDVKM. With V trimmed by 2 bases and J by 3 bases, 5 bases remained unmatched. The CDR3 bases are TGTGCCAGCAGTTTAGGACAGGGAGGGTACACTGAAGCTTTCTTT. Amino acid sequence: CASSLGQGGYTEAFF.